A selection of T cell receptor beta chains follows, all from one sample in a study of blood T cell repertoires in COVID-19. Libraries were prepared by immunoSEQ multiplex PCR; TCRdb keeps only in-frame clonotypes and omits some of them. The table includes about 180,000 clones, 75% to 90% detected once. Sequencing input: peripheral blood. Receptor source: a woman aged 60-75 years with acute or convalescent COVID-19. The CDR3 runs from the conserved cysteine through the conserved F or W. A D gene is named only where the DNA matches it firmly. Where a row states a size, it is once, few, many or the class of an expanded clone; other rows omit it.

d_gene	v_gene	abundance	j_gene	CDR3nt	CDR3aa
NA	TRBV18	NA	TRBJ1-2	TGTGCCAGCTCACCACTGGAGACAGGAACCTATGGCTACACCTTC	CASSPLETGTYGYTF
NA	TRBV15	few	TRBJ1-5	TGTGCCACCAGGCAGGGCAATCAGCCCCAGCATTTT	CATRQGNQPQHF
TRBD2	TRBV19	NA	TRBJ2-7	TGTGCCAGTAGAACAGCATCGAGCGGGGGTCCTTACGAGCAGTACTTC	CASRTASSGGPYEQYF
NA	TRBV4-1	NA	TRBJ1-1	TGCGCCAGCAGCCAAGAGCGGGGAAACACTGAAGCTTTCTTT	CASSQERGNTEAFF
NA	TRBV6-6	NA	TRBJ2-1	TGTGCCAGCAGTTACTATTCAGGGCCCCTTAGGAATGAGCAGTTCTTC	CASSYYSGPLRNEQFF
TRBD1	TRBV7-9	NA	TRBJ2-3	TGTGCCAGCAGTTTAACAGGGGCAGATACGCAGTATTTT	CASSLTGADTQYF
NA	TRBV18	NA	TRBJ1-2	TGTGCCAGCTCACCCGCCTCAGGGGACGGCTACACCTTC	CASSPASGDGYTF
NA	TRBV6-5	NA	TRBJ1-1	TGTGCCAGCGCCACTCAGGGTAACACTGAAGCTTTCTTT	CASATQGNTEAFF
NA	TRBV7-9	NA	TRBJ1-5	TGTGCCAGCAGCTTACGGGAGAATCAGCCCCAGCATTTT	CASSLRENQPQHF
NA	TRBV14	NA	TRBJ2-2	TGTGCCAGCAGCTCCAAGTTAGTAAACACCGGGGAGCTGTTTTTT	CASSSKLVNTGELFF
TRBD1	TRBV10-1	NA	TRBJ1-3	TGCGCCAGCAGTGAGTCCGGGACAGGGGGCTTGGACACCATATATTTT	CASSESGTGGLDTIYF
NA	TRBV5-8	NA	TRBJ1-1	TGTGCCAGCAGCTTGGTCGTAGGGGTCCTGAACACTGAAGCTTTCTTT	CASSLVVGVLNTEAFF
NA	TRBV6-1	NA	TRBJ1-4	TGTGCCAGCAGTGAAGCGATAGACGTTCGGGACATTTTTGATAACCATCCTGCCTTTGGAAAACTGTTTTTT	CASSEAIDVRDIFDNHPAFGKLFF
TRBD1	TRBV6-2/TRBV6-3	NA	TRBJ2-5	TGTGCCAGCAGTTACAACAGGGGGCGACAAGAGACCCAGTACTTC	CASSYNRGRQETQYF
NA	TRBV20-1	few	TRBJ1-1	TGCAGTGCTATCGTGAACACTGAAGCTTTCTTT	CSAIVNTEAFF
TRBD2	TRBV11-1	NA	TRBJ2-5	TGTGCCAGCAGCCGTAGACTAGCGGGGGAAGAGACCCAGTACTTC	CASSRRLAGEETQYF
TRBD2	TRBV4-2	NA	TRBJ2-2	TGTGCCAGCAGCCGAATAGCGGGAGCGAACACCGGGGAGCTGTTTTTT	CASSRIAGANTGELFF
TRBD1	TRBV19	few	TRBJ1-5	TGTGCCAGTAGCTGGACAGGGAGCAATCAGCCCCAGCATTTT	CASSWTGSNQPQHF
NA	TRBV7-2	NA	TRBJ1-2	TGTGCCAGCAGCTCAAGTGGGGGCGGCTACACCTTC	CASSSSGGGYTF
TRBD1	TRBV29-1	NA	TRBJ1-2	TGCAGCGTTGATAGGCCCCGGGCAGGGGGCTATGGCTACACCTTC	CSVDRPRAGGYGYTF
NA	TRBV2	once	TRBJ1-5	TGTGCCAGCAGCATCCAGGGGTATGGGGAGCCCCAGCATTTT	CASSIQGYGEPQHF
TRBD1	TRBV5-1	NA	TRBJ1-1	TGCGCCAGCAGCTCCTCCTCTGGGACAGCGAACACTGAAGCTTTCTTT	CASSSSSGTANTEAFF
NA	TRBV24-1	NA	TRBJ2-5	TGTGCCACCAGTGATTTGACTACAGGGACCCAAGAGACCCAGTACTTC	CATSDLTTGTQETQYF
NA	TRBV2	NA	TRBJ2-7	TGTGCCAGCAGTTTAGCCTACGAGCAGTACTTC	CASSLAYEQYF
NA	TRBV15	few	TRBJ2-7	TGTGCCACCAGCAGAGGCAGAGGCTACGAGCAGTACTTC	CATSRGRGYEQYF
TRBD1	TRBV15	NA	TRBJ2-3	TGTGCCACCAGCAGCCAACAGACAGGGTTCACAGATACGCAGTATTTT	CATSSQQTGFTDTQYF
TRBD2	TRBV18	NA	TRBJ2-3	TGTGCCAGCTCACAATCAACTCCGACTAGCGGCACAGATACGCAGTATTTT	CASSQSTPTSGTDTQYF
TRBD1	TRBV5-1	NA	TRBJ2-2	TGCGCCAGCAGCCGGGACAGGGGGTATACCGGGGAGCTGTTTTTT	CASSRDRGYTGELFF
TRBD2	TRBV5-1	NA	TRBJ2-3	TGCGCCAGCAGTATTAACGGGGGGACCACAGATACGCAGTATTTT	CASSINGGTTDTQYF
NA	TRBV5-6	NA	TRBJ1-6	TGTGCCAGCAGCTCCTCAAACAAGAGGACCTATAATTCACCCCTCCACTTT	CASSSSNKRTYNSPLHF
NA	TRBV5-1	NA	TRBJ2-5	TGCGCCAGCAACTCCGCGGGGCGGAGGGAGACCCAGTACTTC	CASNSAGRRETQYF
TRBD1	TRBV27	few	TRBJ1-1	TGTGCCAGCAGTCCGACACAGGGGGTGAACACTGAAGCTTTCTTT	CASSPTQGVNTEAFF
NA	TRBV30	once	TRBJ1-5	TGTGCATATAACACCGGACTAAGCAATCAGCCCCAGCATTTT	CAYNTGLSNQPQHF
TRBD1	TRBV7-9	once	TRBJ2-2	TGTGCCAGCAGCTCTCAAAGGACAGGGGGGAACACCGGGGAGCTGTTTTTT	CASSSQRTGGNTGELFF
TRBD1	TRBV4-1	NA	TRBJ1-2	TGCGCCAGCAGCTACAGGGGGGACTATGGCTACACCTTC	CASSYRGDYGYTF
NA	TRBV5-1	NA	TRBJ2-7	TGCGCCAGCAGCTCAGGGGGGACAACTCTTGGCGAGCAGTACTTC	CASSSGGTTLGEQYF
NA	TRBV25-1	NA	TRBJ1-2	TGTGCCAGCAGTGAAGGAATCGGGGACTATGGCTACACCTTC	CASSEGIGDYGYTF
NA	TRBV7-2	NA	TRBJ2-1	TGTGCCAGCAGCTTAGTGACTTACAATGAGCAGTTCTTC	CASSLVTYNEQFF
TRBD1	TRBV7-2	NA	TRBJ2-7	TGTGCCAGCAGCCCATGGACAGGGAACGAGCAGTACTTC	CASSPWTGNEQYF
TRBD1	TRBV10-3	NA	TRBJ1-1	TGTGCCATCAGTGAGTTCTCTGGGACAGGTAACACTGAAGCTTTCTTT	CAISEFSGTGNTEAFF
NA	TRBV29-1	NA	TRBJ2-7	TGCAGCGTCGCACAGGGGGGGTATCTGGAGCAGTACTTC	CSVAQGGYLEQYF
NA	TRBV5-8	few	TRBJ1-6	TGTGCCAGCAGATTAAACTCGGGAGGGGTTACGGCTAATTCACCCCTCCACTTT	CASRLNSGGVTANSPLHF
TRBD1	TRBV5-1	NA	TRBJ2-1	TGCGCCAGCAGCTTGGGTCCGGGACAGGGGGCAACCAATGAGCAGTTCTTC	CASSLGPGQGATNEQFF
NA	TRBV7-6	NA	TRBJ1-4	TGTGCCAGCAGCTTAGTTAAGATCCAGGGCGCAACTAATGAAAAACTGTTTTTT	CASSLVKIQGATNEKLFF
NA	TRBV10-2	once	TRBJ2-7	TGCGCCAGCGGGCCAGTAGACTACGAGCAGTACTTC	CASGPVDYEQYF
NA	TRBV6-1	NA	TRBJ1-2	TGTGCCAGCAGTGAGGCAAGGGAGTATGGCTACACCTTC	CASSEAREYGYTF
NA	TRBV6-5	NA	TRBJ1-2	TGTGCCACTCTCAGGGGTAACTATGGCTACACCTTC	CATLRGNYGYTF
NA	TRBV7-3	NA	TRBJ1-2	TGTGCCAGCAGCTTTTCGGGTTCTCACTATGGCTACACCTTC	CASSFSGSHYGYTF
NA	TRBV18	NA	TRBJ1-5	TGTGCCAGCTCCCTAACAGGAGATAGCAATCAGCCCCAGCATTTT	CASSLTGDSNQPQHF
NA	TRBV4-3	NA	TRBJ1-2	TGCGCCAGCAGCCAAGATTCAGGGGCTGGTGGCTACACCTTC	CASSQDSGAGGYTF
NA	TRBV9	NA	TRBJ1-1	TGTGCCAGCAGCATCCCCGGGAGTCACACTGAAGCTTTCTTT	CASSIPGSHTEAFF
TRBD1	TRBV7-2	NA	TRBJ2-7	TGTGCCAGCCGAAGGGACAGATACACCTACGAGCAGTACTTC	CASRRDRYTYEQYF
NA	TRBV6-5	NA	TRBJ1-1	TGTGCCAGCAGGACAGGTCACCGTTCTAACACTGAAGCTTTCTTT	CASRTGHRSNTEAFF
TRBD2	TRBV7-9	NA	TRBJ2-1	TGTGCCAGCAGCTTATTGGGACTAGTCTACAATGAGCAGTTCTTC	CASSLLGLVYNEQFF
NA	TRBV9	few	TRBJ1-1	TGTGCCAGCAGCCCTACCGGGACAACGAACACTGAAGCTTTCTTT	CASSPTGTTNTEAFF
NA	TRBV2	once	TRBJ1-2	TGTGCCAGCAGTGATCGACAGCGCTATGGCTACACCTTC	CASSDRQRYGYTF
NA	TRBV5-4	once	TRBJ1-3	TGTGCCAGCAGCTTGGTGGGACTCAGCTCTGGAAACACCATATATTTT	CASSLVGLSSGNTIYF
NA	TRBV11-2	NA	TRBJ2-7	TGTGCCAGCAGCTCGCAGACAGGACCCTACGAGCAGTACTTC	CASSSQTGPYEQYF
NA	TRBV6-2/TRBV6-3	NA	TRBJ1-5	TGTGCCAGCAGCCACGACAGTAACTACAATCAGCCCCAGCATTTT	CASSHDSNYNQPQHF
TRBD1	TRBV29-1	NA	TRBJ1-1	TGCAGCGCGCTGGGACAGATATACACTGAAGCTTTCTTT	CSALGQIYTEAFF